A selection of T cell receptor beta chains follows, all from one sample in a study of cytomegalovirus exposure and HLA in healthy donors. Only in-frame clones appear in the TCRdb table, and some are missing; sequencing was by immunoSEQ multiplex PCR. The sample contains over 200,000 clones, roughly 84% of which appear only once. The sequencing sample was made of PBMCs. These receptors came from a human donor in good health. CDR3s include the opening cysteine and the closing phenylalanine or tryptophan. Each record gives: clone size, V gene, CDR3 length, J gene, D gene, CDR3 protein, CDR3 DNA. D genes are given only for firm matches. Clone size appears in some rows only: once, few, many, or a class for an expanded clone.

clone size: NA; V gene: TRBV10-3; CDR3 length: 13; J gene: TRBJ1-1; D gene: NA; CDR3 protein: CAIRREGNTEAFF; CDR3 DNA: TGTGCCATCAGGAGGGAGGGGAACACTGAAGCTTTCTTT
clone size: NA; V gene: TRBV7-3; CDR3 length: 15; J gene: TRBJ2-5; D gene: NA; CDR3 protein: CASSPSEGARETQYF; CDR3 DNA: TGTGCCAGCAGCCCCTCCGAGGGCGCGAGGGAGACCCAGTACTTC
clone size: NA; V gene: TRBV7-3; CDR3 length: 15; J gene: TRBJ1-2; D gene: TRBD1; CDR3 protein: CASSPQGGLNYGYTF; CDR3 DNA: TGTGCCAGCAGCCCCCAGGGGGGACTTAACTATGGCTACACCTTC
clone size: NA; V gene: TRBV15; CDR3 length: 11; J gene: TRBJ2-7; D gene: NA; CDR3 protein: CATSATYEQYF; CDR3 DNA: TGTGCCACCAGCGCCACATACGAGCAGTACTTC
clone size: NA; V gene: TRBV28; CDR3 length: 14; J gene: TRBJ1-4; D gene: TRBD1; CDR3 protein: CASGTGAANEKLFF; CDR3 DNA: TGTGCCAGCGGCACAGGGGCAGCTAATGAAAAACTGTTTTTT
clone size: NA; V gene: TRBV7-2; CDR3 length: 14; J gene: TRBJ2-5; D gene: NA; CDR3 protein: CASSLMGAQETQYF; CDR3 DNA: TGTGCCAGCAGCTTGATGGGGGCCCAAGAGACCCAGTACTTC
clone size: NA; V gene: TRBV7-9; CDR3 length: 16; J gene: TRBJ2-1; D gene: TRBD2; CDR3 protein: CASSLTGTSGLNEQFF; CDR3 DNA: TGTGCCAGCAGCTTAACAGGGACTAGCGGGTTGAATGAGCAGTTCTTC
clone size: NA; V gene: TRBV21-1; CDR3 length: 19; J gene: TRBJ2-7; D gene: NA; CDR3 protein: CASSNGPNAWREDAYEQYF; CDR3 DNA: TGTGCCAGCAGCAACGGCCCAAACGCGTGGCGGGAGGACGCATACGAGCAGTACTTC
clone size: NA; V gene: TRBV18; CDR3 length: 15; J gene: TRBJ1-1; D gene: TRBD1; CDR3 protein: CASSPRDRVSTEAFF; CDR3 DNA: TGTGCCAGCTCACCCCGGGACAGGGTTTCGACTGAAGCTTTCTTT
clone size: once; V gene: TRBV28; CDR3 length: 14; J gene: TRBJ2-5; D gene: TRBD1; CDR3 protein: CASSLDRDRETQYF; CDR3 DNA: TGTGCCAGCAGTTTGGACAGGGATCGAGAGACCCAGTACTTC
clone size: few; V gene: TRBV6-4; CDR3 length: 15; J gene: TRBJ1-1; D gene: TRBD1; CDR3 protein: CASKADRALKTEAFF; CDR3 DNA: TGTGCCAGCAAGGCGGACAGGGCCTTGAAGACTGAAGCTTTCTTT
clone size: NA; V gene: TRBV11-2; CDR3 length: 14; J gene: TRBJ2-7; D gene: NA; CDR3 protein: CASRIGGWVYEQYF; CDR3 DNA: TGTGCCAGCCGCATTGGAGGGTGGGTCTACGAGCAGTACTTC
clone size: NA; V gene: TRBV5-1; CDR3 length: 19; J gene: TRBJ2-5; D gene: TRBD2; CDR3 protein: CASSFTPPDLAGDDKTQYF; CDR3 DNA: TGCGCCAGCAGCTTTACCCCGCCGGATCTAGCGGGAGATGACAAGACCCAGTACTTC
clone size: NA; V gene: TRBV27; CDR3 length: 16; J gene: TRBJ2-7; D gene: TRBD2; CDR3 protein: CASSPLSGRAPYEQYF; CDR3 DNA: TGTGCCAGCAGTCCCCTTAGCGGGAGGGCCCCCTACGAGCAGTACTTC
clone size: NA; V gene: TRBV7-2; CDR3 length: 15; J gene: TRBJ2-7; D gene: TRBD2; CDR3 protein: CASSTASGRSYEQYF; CDR3 DNA: TGTGCCAGCAGCACCGCTAGCGGGAGATCCTACGAGCAGTACTTC
clone size: NA; V gene: TRBV19; CDR3 length: 15; J gene: TRBJ1-1; D gene: NA; CDR3 protein: CASSTPLDGRGEAFF; CDR3 DNA: TGTGCCAGTAGTACCCCTCTAGACGGAAGGGGTGAAGCTTTCTTT
clone size: NA; V gene: TRBV11-2; CDR3 length: 16; J gene: TRBJ2-7; D gene: TRBD1; CDR3 protein: CASSLPHKGASYEQYF; CDR3 DNA: TGTGCCAGCAGCTTACCCCACAAGGGGGCCTCCTACGAGCAGTACTTC
clone size: NA; V gene: TRBV28; CDR3 length: 18; J gene: TRBJ2-5; D gene: NA; CDR3 protein: CASSSHQGSGEGQETQYF; CDR3 DNA: TGTGCCAGCAGTTCCCACCAGGGGTCAGGGGAGGGCCAAGAGACCCAGTACTTC
clone size: NA; V gene: TRBV30; CDR3 length: 15; J gene: TRBJ2-1; D gene: NA; CDR3 protein: CAWSVQQNPYNEQFF; CDR3 DNA: TGTGCCTGGAGTGTACAACAAAACCCTTACAATGAGCAGTTCTTC
clone size: NA; V gene: TRBV6-1; CDR3 length: 17; J gene: TRBJ2-3; D gene: TRBD1; CDR3 protein: CASSDGPGQASTDTQYF; CDR3 DNA: TGTGCCAGCAGTGATGGGCCTGGACAGGCTAGCACAGATACGCAGTATTTT
clone size: NA; V gene: TRBV6-6; CDR3 length: 14; J gene: TRBJ1-1; D gene: TRBD1; CDR3 protein: CASSLDRANTEAFF; CDR3 DNA: TGTGCCAGCAGCCTCGACAGGGCGAACACTGAAGCTTTCTTT
clone size: NA; V gene: TRBV2; CDR3 length: 15; J gene: TRBJ2-7; D gene: NA; CDR3 protein: CASSEQGGGSYEQYF; CDR3 DNA: TGTGCCAGCAGTGAACAGGGAGGGGGTTCCTACGAGCAGTACTTC
clone size: once; V gene: TRBV5-1; CDR3 length: 16; J gene: TRBJ2-5; D gene: TRBD1; CDR3 protein: CASRMIYRGDAETQYF; CDR3 DNA: TGCGCCAGCAGAATGATATACAGGGGTGACGCGGAGACCCAGTACTTC
clone size: NA; V gene: TRBV30; CDR3 length: 13; J gene: TRBJ2-6; D gene: NA; CDR3 protein: CAWAGAGANVLTF; CDR3 DNA: TGTGCCTGGGCAGGGGCTGGGGCCAACGTCCTGACTTTC
clone size: NA; V gene: TRBV11-2; CDR3 length: 16; J gene: TRBJ2-1; D gene: TRBD2; CDR3 protein: CASSLLKGRGRGNQFF; CDR3 DNA: TGTGCCAGCAGCTTACTAAAGGGGAGGGGCCGAGGGAACCAGTTCTTC
clone size: NA; V gene: TRBV19; CDR3 length: 17; J gene: TRBJ2-3; D gene: TRBD1; CDR3 protein: CASSPQARGYRTDTQYF; CDR3 DNA: TGTGCCAGTAGTCCACAGGCCAGGGGGTACAGAACAGATACGCAGTATTTT
clone size: NA; V gene: TRBV10-1; CDR3 length: 19; J gene: TRBJ1-5; D gene: TRBD1; CDR3 protein: CASSGEDRGDLTCNQPQHF; CDR3 DNA: TGCGCCAGCAGTGGGGAAGACAGGGGGGATTTGACCTGCAATCAGCCCCAGCATTTT
clone size: NA; V gene: TRBV5-1; CDR3 length: 14; J gene: TRBJ1-4; D gene: TRBD1; CDR3 protein: CASSSGTANEKLFF; CDR3 DNA: TGCGCCAGCAGCTCCGGGACAGCTAATGAAAAACTGTTTTTT
clone size: few; V gene: TRBV5-4; CDR3 length: 13; J gene: TRBJ2-7; D gene: NA; CDR3 protein: CASSLEAAYEQYF; CDR3 DNA: TGTGCCAGCAGCTTGGAGGCGGCCTACGAGCAGTACTTC
clone size: NA; V gene: TRBV15; CDR3 length: 17; J gene: TRBJ2-1; D gene: TRBD2; CDR3 protein: CATSRDYLEGGPGEQFF; CDR3 DNA: TGTGCCACCAGCAGAGATTATCTGGAGGGAGGGCCCGGTGAGCAGTTCTTC
clone size: NA; V gene: TRBV19; CDR3 length: 16; J gene: TRBJ2-3; D gene: TRBD1; CDR3 protein: CASSGRTGRATDTQYF; CDR3 DNA: TGTGCCAGTAGTGGCCGGACAGGGCGGGCGACAGATACGCAGTATTTT
clone size: NA; V gene: TRBV7-3; CDR3 length: 19; J gene: TRBJ2-1; D gene: TRBD2; CDR3 protein: CASSITGTSGRASVVEQFF; CDR3 DNA: TGTGCCAGCAGCATCACCGGGACTAGCGGGAGGGCCTCGGTGGTTGAGCAGTTCTTC
clone size: few; V gene: TRBV21-1; CDR3 length: 19; J gene: TRBJ2-7; D gene: NA; CDR3 protein: CASSKAAWPGGAPHYEQYF; CDR3 DNA: TGTGCCAGCAGCAAAGCGGCGTGGCCGGGAGGCGCCCCACACTACGAGCAGTACTTC
clone size: NA; V gene: TRBV6-5; CDR3 length: 14; J gene: TRBJ1-3; D gene: NA; CDR3 protein: CASSRWGLGNTIYF; CDR3 DNA: TGTGCCAGCAGCCGGTGGGGCCTTGGAAACACCATATATTTT
clone size: once; V gene: TRBV4-1; CDR3 length: 19; J gene: TRBJ2-6; D gene: TRBD1; CDR3 protein: CASSAQDRGVSSGANVLTF; CDR3 DNA: TGCGCCAGCAGTGCCCAGGACAGGGGGGTTAGCTCTGGGGCCAACGTCCTGACTTTC
clone size: NA; V gene: TRBV19; CDR3 length: 14; J gene: TRBJ2-7; D gene: TRBD2; CDR3 protein: CASSIGGSSYEQYF; CDR3 DNA: TGTGCCAGTAGTATAGGCGGGAGCTCCTACGAGCAGTACTTC
clone size: NA; V gene: TRBV4-2; CDR3 length: 17; J gene: TRBJ2-7; D gene: TRBD1; CDR3 protein: CASSQGFRGQGWDEQYF; CDR3 DNA: TGTGCCAGCAGCCAAGGGTTCCGCGGACAGGGTTGGGACGAGCAGTACTTC
clone size: NA; V gene: TRBV4-2; CDR3 length: 15; J gene: TRBJ2-5; D gene: NA; CDR3 protein: CASSQADPAGETQYF; CDR3 DNA: TGTGCCAGCAGCCAAGCTGACCCAGCGGGAGAGACCCAGTACTTC
clone size: NA; V gene: TRBV27; CDR3 length: 13; J gene: TRBJ1-1; D gene: NA; CDR3 protein: CASPNNGDTEAFF; CDR3 DNA: TGTGCCAGCCCCAATAACGGGGACACTGAAGCTTTCTTT
clone size: NA; V gene: TRBV9; CDR3 length: 15; J gene: TRBJ1-3; D gene: TRBD1; CDR3 protein: CASSVETGAGNTIYF; CDR3 DNA: TGTGCCAGCAGCGTAGAAACAGGGGCTGGAAACACCATATATTTT
clone size: NA; V gene: TRBV2; CDR3 length: 15; J gene: TRBJ2-2; D gene: TRBD1; CDR3 protein: CASRRDRGDTGELFF; CDR3 DNA: TGTGCCAGCAGGCGGGACAGGGGCGATACCGGGGAGCTGTTTTTT
clone size: NA; V gene: TRBV19; CDR3 length: 15; J gene: TRBJ2-2; D gene: TRBD1; CDR3 protein: CASSIRTGKGGELFF; CDR3 DNA: TGTGCCAGTAGTATTCGGACAGGGAAAGGCGGGGAGCTGTTTTTT